These 32 T cell receptor beta chains share one sample of origin, sequenced in a study of T cell clonality in common variable immunodeficiency. TCRdb keeps only in-frame clones here, not all; method: immunoSEQ multiplex PCR. In total the sample includes 80,000 or so clones, none of them seen once. Sequencing used peripheral blood mononuclear cells. Receptor source: a person aged 18 to 75 in good health.

In this sample, this clone turned up many times. The CDR3 end lies 3 residues beyond the end of the read and is filled in from the germline J gene. This sequence joins TRBV6-4 and TRBJ2-5; 8 bases are a match to TRBD1. Looked up from germline, CDR1 is MRHNA and CDR2 is SNTAGT. The CDR3 covers 17 residues. Unmatched junction bases numbered 8, after V lost 2 bases and J lost 0 bases. The CDR3 spells CASSDPQGAPYQETQYF. Partial CDR3 DNA: TGTGCCAGCAGTGACCCGCAGGGGGCGCCCTACCAAGAGACC.

In its sample, this clone was seen many times. The missing CDR3 end, 3 residues past where the read stops, is filled in from the germline J gene. J is TRBJ2-2 and V is TRBV5-1; D perhaps matches TRBD2 (6 bases). Germline CDR1 is SGHRS and CDR2 is YFSETQ. The germline V and J ends were trimmed by 2 bases and 4 bases, with 6 bases remaining between them. This CDR3 contains 13 residues. Partial CDR3 DNA: TGCGCCAGCAGCTTTAGCGGCACCGGGGAG. It translates to CASSFSGTGE. In full, the CDR3 is CASSFSGTGELFF.

This clone has ten or more counts. With the read ending 3 residues before the CDR3 end, the germline J gene is used to fill in that end. The rearrangement links TRBV7-3 to TRBJ2-5; D is perhaps TRBD1 (6 bases). The V end lost 0 bases, the J end lost 1 base, and 12 bases lay between the germline ends. Per germline, CDR1 SGHTA and CDR2 FQGTGA. The CDR3 consists of 16 residues. The CDR3 bases that were read are TGTGCCAGCAGCTTAACAGGGGGAGAGGGCCAAGAGACC. Its protein is CASSLTGGEGQET. The full CDR3 protein is CASSLTGGEGQETQYF.

This clone was seen a handful of times. The chain's CDR3 is CASSLAGPDTQYF. The covered CDR3 bases are TGTGCCAGCAGCTTAGCGGGGCCAGATACG. The rearrangement joins TRBV7-8 to TRBJ2-3; D is perhaps TRBD1 (5 bases). The read comes to an end 3 residues before the CDR3 does, leaving the germline J gene to fill in the end. Germline CDR1 is SGHVS and CDR2 is FQNEAQ. V was pared by 0 bases and J by 4 bases, with 5 bases between. There are 13 residues in the CDR3.

CDR3 DNA, as far as it was read: TGCAGTGCTAGAGATCGGGCTAGCGGGAGGATCGATGAG. It yields the protein CSARDRASGRIDE. The full CDR3 sequence reads CSARDRASGRIDEQFF. The genes are TRBV20-1 and TRBJ2-1; 11 bases are a match to TRBD2. The read falls 3 residues short of the CDR3 end, and the missing part is taken from the germline J gene. Germline V gene sequence: CDR1 DFQATT, CDR2 SNEGSKA (reference sequence). With V trimmed by 0 bases and J by 8 bases, 9 bases remained unmatched. The length of the CDR3 is 16 residues.

This clone was observed at least ten times. The read ends 3 residues before the CDR3 terminus; that terminus is restored from the germline J gene. The chain joins TRBV29-1 to TRBJ2-1, with 10 bases fitting TRBD1. CDR3 size: 13 residues. Germline loops: CDR1 SQVTM, CDR2 ANQGSEA. The V segment lost 6 bases and the J segment 6 bases; nucleotides outside the gene matches: 5. The covered CDR3 bases are TGCAGCGTATCGGACAGGGGGGGCAATGAG. Translation: CSVSDRGGNE. The complete CDR3 reads CSVSDRGGNEQFF.

This clone was observed a few times. Sequencing ends 3 residues short of the CDR3 end; the germline J gene provides the rest. This chain links TRBV11-2 with TRBJ2-7, with D unresolved. V was shortened by 2 bases and J by 2 bases, with 10 bases between the two germline ends. Looked up from germline, CDR1 is SGHAT and CDR2 is FQNNGV. The CDR3 covers 14 residues. This chain's CDR3 is CASSLRISPYEQYF. The CDR3 DNA, read in part, is TGTGCCAGCAGCTTACGGATTAGCCCCTACGAG.

This clone was counted many times. The observed sequence ends 3 residues before the CDR3 terminus, with the missing tail filled in from the germline J gene. This chain links TRBV4-1 with TRBJ2-3; TRBD2 aligns across 13 bases. The CDR3 covers 15 residues. The germline V gene has CDR1 MGHRA and CDR2 YSYEKL. The J segment lost 6 bases and the V segment lost 2 bases, leaving 2 bases of the junction unmatched. The sequenced CDR3 bases are TGCGCCAGCAGCCAATCACTAGCGGGAGGGGATACG. It is translated as CASSQSLAGGDT. The CDR3, in full, reads CASSQSLAGGDTQYF.

With regard to this clone: The read finishes 3 residues shy of the CDR3 end, and the germline J gene is used to complete it. The chain carries TRBV19 and TRBJ1-1; D is undetermined. Germline V gene lookup returns CDR1 LNHDA and CDR2 SQIVND (reference sequence). The length of the CDR3 is 15 residues. V was cut by 6 bases and J by 1 base, with 15 bases left in between. The CDR3: CASSLGPHGNTEAFF. Partial CDR3 DNA: TGTGCCAGTAGCTTGGGCCCTCACGGGAACACTGAA.

For this clone: The read gets to within 3 residues of the CDR3 end, and the germline J gene fills in the rest. The chain uses TRBV19 and TRBJ1-2; tentatively, D is TRBD1 (5 bases). In germline, CDR1 is LNHDA, CDR2 SQIVND (reference sequence). The CDR3 totals 14 residues. This CDR3 reads CASSISGDSYDYTF. The covered CDR3 bases are TGTGCCAGTAGTATCAGCGGGGACTCCTACGAC.

This clone was seen at least ten times. The read is 3 residues too short to cover the CDR3 end, so that end is filled in from the germline J gene. V is TRBV7-8 and J is TRBJ2-3; tentatively, D is TRBD1 or TRBD2 (5 bases each). The CDR3 consists of 17 residues. Germline CDR1 SGHVS, CDR2 FQNEAQ. V dropped 5 bases and J dropped 1 base, with 19 bases sitting between them. The CDR3 loop is CASSPSPEGFGTDTQYF. The DNA read from the CDR3 is TGTGCCAGCAGCCCATCACCTGAGGGGTTCGGCACAGATACG.

This clone showed up many times. Read sequence stops 3 residues before the CDR3 end, and the germline J gene provides the missing end. The rearrangement links TRBV12-3 or TRBV12-4 to TRBJ1-5, with D uncertain. V lost 6 bases and J lost 1, with 13 bases in between. The CDR3 sequence is 15 residues long. The CDR3 loop is CASRPRGPSNQPQHF. Partial CDR3 DNA: TGTGCCAGCAGGCCACGAGGGCCCAGCAATCAGCCC.

In this sample, this clone turned up many times. The sequenced fragment ends 3 residues before the CDR3 boundary, so the rest is inferred from the germline J gene. The V call is TRBV19, the J call TRBJ2-1, with a weak D call TRBD2 (5 bases). The CDR3 runs 15 residues. Looked up from germline, CDR1 is LNHDA and CDR2 is SQIVND (reference sequence). Trimming cost V 0 bases and J 5 bases, with 11 bases left between them. The covered CDR3 bases are TGTGCCAGTAGTATAGATCGGACTGGTGACAATGAG. Amino acids: CASSIDRTGDNE. The whole CDR3 reads CASSIDRTGDNEQFF.

This chain's CDR3 is CASSIASGSYEQYF. The CDR3 bases that were read are TGTGCCAGTAGTATAGCTAGCGGATCCTACGAG. The chain is built from TRBV19 and TRBJ2-7, with 7 bases matching TRBD2. The CDR3 end is not reached by the read, which stops 3 residues before it; the germline J gene fills it in. Germline-derived CDR1 and CDR2 are LNHDA and SQIVND (reference sequence). Trimming removed 1 base from V and 1 base from J; junction bases left unmatched: 1. There are 14 residues in the CDR3.

The table lists this clone with many counts. Germline and junction disagree at one end, which may indicate a read error. The read stops 3 residues short of the end of the CDR3; the missing end is completed from the germline J gene. The gene calls are TRBV4-2 and TRBJ2-1; 11 positions match TRBD2. The germline V gene encodes CDR1 LGHNA and CDR2 YNFKEQ. The CDR3 has 15 amino acids. The DNA read from the CDR3 is TGCGCCAGCAGCCGAGTGACTAGCGGGGACAATGAG. It encodes CASSRVTSGDNE. The CDR3 in full is CASSRVTSGDNEQFF.

This clone was counted many times. Read coverage stops 3 residues before the CDR3 terminus; the germline J gene supplies the remainder. The rearrangement links TRBV12-3 or TRBV12-4 to TRBJ2-7, with a possible D match to TRBD2 (5 bases). The CDR3 sequence is 13 residues long. V lost 3 bases and J 0 bases, leaving 6 bases between the germline ends. CDR3 bases read: TGTGCCAGCAGTTTGGACTTCTCCTACGAG. Translated, it gives CASSLDFSYE. The CDR3 reads in full as CASSLDFSYEQYF.

This clone showed up many times. Read coverage stops 3 residues before the CDR3 terminus; the germline J gene supplies the remainder. This chain links TRBV7-2 with TRBJ2-1; TRBD2 matches at 11 bases. Per germline, CDR1 SGHTA and CDR2 FQGNSA. CDR3 length equals 15 residues. V was pared by 4 bases and J by 4 bases, with 3 bases of the junction left unmatched. The CDR3 bases that were read are TGTGCCAGCAGCTCTCGACTAGCGGGGTACAATGAG. This translates into CASSSRLAGYNE. The CDR3 in its entirety is CASSSRLAGYNEQFF.

There are many counts of this clone. The read comes to an end 3 residues before the CDR3 does, leaving the germline J gene to fill in the end. The V gene is TRBV20-1, the J gene TRBJ1-5; weak D call: TRBD1 (6 bases). This CDR3 has 17 amino acids. Between the trimmed V and J ends, which lost 0 bases and 7 bases, there was a span of 22 bases. Germline lookup yields CDR1 DFQATT and CDR2 SNEGSKA (reference sequence). This CDR3 reads CSARDVDGRGQGQPQHF. The CDR3 bases that were read are TGCAGTGCTAGAGATGTAGATGGGAGAGGGCAGGGGCAGCCC.

This clone was detected many times. The CDR3 goes on 3 residues after the read ends, and that part is filled in from the germline J gene. This sequence joins TRBV11-2 and TRBJ2-7; D unclear. The V gene lost 5 bases and the J gene lost 4 bases, with 9 bases spanning the gap. The CDR3 totals 12 residues. The germline CDR1 and CDR2 sequences are SGHAT and FQNNGV. CDR3 sequence: CASSPPSYEQYF. Partial CDR3 DNA: TGTGCCAGCAGCCCACCTAGTTACGAG. The whole variable domain, remainder taken from reference TRBV11-2 and TRBJ2-7, is EAGVAQSPRYKIIEKRQSVAFWCNPISGHATLYWYQQILGQGPKLLIQFQNNGVVDDSQLPKDRFSAERLKGVDSTLKIQPAKLEDSAVYLCASSPPSYEQYFGPGTRLTVT.

Ten or more counts support this clone. The sequence runs out 3 residues before the end of the CDR3; the remainder is reconstructed from the germline J gene. The chain is built from TRBV7-2 and TRBJ2-2; D not certain. The CDR3 runs to 14 residues. Per germline, CDR1 SGHTA and CDR2 FQGNSA. V was pared by 5 bases and J by 2 bases, with 9 bases between. CDR3 DNA (partial): TGTGCCAGCAGCCCGCACCTAAACACCGGGGAG. Translating it yields CASSPHLNTGE. The full CDR3 is CASSPHLNTGELFF.

This clone was counted between two and nine times. From the germline J gene comes the end of the CDR3, since the read stops 3 residues before it. The rearrangement links TRBV7-6 to TRBJ2-7, with D perhaps TRBD2 (7 bases). This CDR3 has 12 residues. Trimming left V 5 bases short and J 6 bases short, with 11 bases between. Germline CDR1 is SGHVS and CDR2 is FNYEAQ. CDR3 protein: CASSLRGGEQYF. The DNA read from the CDR3 is TGTGCCAGCAGCCTGAGGGGGGGCGAG.

This clone was seen many times. The CDR3 end lies 3 residues beyond the end of the read and is filled in from the germline J gene. The chain couples TRBV30 to TRBJ2-5, with unresolved D. The V gene lost 4 bases and the J gene lost 6 bases, with 12 bases spanning the gap. The CDR3 is made up of 12 amino acids. Germline V gene sequence: CDR1 GTSNPN, CDR2 SVGIG (reference sequence). The CDR3 bases that were read are TGTGCCTGGAAAAAGGGTTCAAAGACC. Residues: CAWKKGSKT. Given in full, the CDR3 is CAWKKGSKTQYF.

This clone was seen at least ten times. The sequence runs out 3 residues before the end of the CDR3; the remainder is reconstructed from the germline J gene. This chain joins TRBV19 and TRBJ2-2; 7 nucleotides agree with TRBD1. J gave up 1 base and V 4 bases, and 9 bases lay outside the gene matches. This CDR3 contains 17 residues. Per the germline V gene, CDR1 is LNHDA and CDR2 is SQIVND (reference sequence). This chain's CDR3 is CASSTKTGAKNTGELFF. The DNA read from the CDR3 is TGTGCCAGTAGTACCAAAACAGGGGCAAAGAACACCGGGGAG.

This clone has at least ten counts. The read finishes 3 residues shy of the CDR3 end, and the germline J gene is used to complete it. This sequence joins TRBV5-4 and TRBJ2-7, with D possibly matching TRBD2 (6 bases). This CDR3 spans 14 amino acids. Germline V gene data show CDR1 as SGHNT and CDR2 as YYREEE (reference sequence). Between the trimmed V and J ends, which lost 0 bases and 4 bases, there was a span of 11 bases. CDR3 bases read: TGTGCCAGCAGCTTGGGCGGGGCCAGGTACGAG. This sequence encodes CASSLGGARYE. The CDR3 in full is CASSLGGARYEQYF.

This clone came up many times. From the germline J gene comes the end of the CDR3, since the read stops 3 residues before it. The chain has TRBV5-1 and TRBJ1-1; tentatively, D is TRBD1 (5 bases). V dropped 4 bases and J dropped 1 base, with 20 bases sitting between them. Germline-derived CDR1 and CDR2 are SGHRS and YFSETQ. This CDR3 is built from 17 residues. The covered CDR3 bases are TGCGCCAGCAGCGGCACACTGGGGGGGATCAGGAACACTGAA. Translated: CASSGTLGGIRNTE. The whole CDR3 protein is CASSGTLGGIRNTEAFF.

This clone was counted ten times or more. The read halts 3 residues ahead of the CDR3 end, with the missing end drawn from the germline J gene. The chain is built from TRBV6-2 or TRBV6-3 and TRBJ1-1, with 8 bases fitting TRBD1. The junction had 4 bases not matched to a gene; V was cut back by 6 bases and J by 1 base. CDR1 is MNHEY, CDR2 SVGEGT, per germline. The length of the CDR3 is 14 residues. CDR3 in amino acids: CASRSGTGNTEAFF. The covered CDR3 bases are TGTGCCAGCAGATCCGGGACAGGGAACACTGAA.

This clone appeared many times. Sequencing ends 3 residues short of the CDR3 end; the germline J gene provides the rest. The rearrangement uses TRBV20-1 and TRBJ2-5; 8 bases line up with TRBD1. With V trimmed by 6 bases and J by 1 base, 7 bases remained unmatched. This CDR3 spans 14 amino acids. Germline V gene sequence: CDR1 DFQATT, CDR2 SNEGSKA (reference sequence). This CDR3 is CSATEDRAQETQYF. The CDR3 bases that were read are TGCAGTGCCACGGAGGACAGGGCCCAAGAGACC.

This clone was counted at least ten times. From the germline J gene comes the end of the CDR3, since the read stops 3 residues before it. The rearrangement links TRBV18 to TRBJ2-3; 9 bases fit TRBD1. The CDR3 has 15 residues. The germline V gene has CDR1 KGHSH and CDR2 LQKENI. The junction had 6 bases not matched to a gene; V was cut back by 6 bases and J by 2 bases. CDR3 DNA (partial): TGTGCCAGCTCCGTTCGGGACAGGGACACAGATACG. Its protein is CASSVRDRDTDT. The CDR3 as a whole reads CASSVRDRDTDTQYF.

Note on this clone: The DNA ends 3 residues before the CDR3 does, and the rest of the CDR3 is filled in from the germline J gene. The genes are TRBV19 and TRBJ1-5; TRBD1 is a possible D gene (6 bases). The V end was cut by 10 bases, the J end by 5 bases, with 21 bases between. The CDR3 covers 15 residues. The germline gives CDR1 LNHDA, CDR2 SQIVND (reference sequence). CDR3 DNA (partial): TGTGCCACCGACCGCGGCCGGGACACCTATCAGCCC. Its translation is CATDRGRDTYQP. The entire CDR3 protein is CATDRGRDTYQPQHF.

This clone was recorded many times. The read terminates 3 residues ahead of where the CDR3 ends, so the germline J gene completes it. The chain is built from TRBV7-9 and TRBJ1-4; D perhaps matches TRBD1 (6 bases). Germline assignment: CDR1 SEHNR and CDR2 FQNEAQ (reference sequence). V was cut by 6 bases and J by 5 bases, with 16 bases left in between. CDR3 size: 15 residues. The CDR3 region is CASRGSQGPNEKLFF. The CDR3 bases that were read are TGTGCCAGCAGGGGCTCACAGGGTCCGAATGAAAAA.

This clone showed up just a few times. The read halts 3 residues ahead of the CDR3 end, with the missing end drawn from the germline J gene. This chain joins TRBV7-9 and TRBJ2-3; 7 bases are a match to TRBD1. V shed 5 bases, J shed 4 bases, and the junction held 6 bases outside the gene matches. The CDR3 contains 14 residues. The germline gives CDR1 SEHNR, CDR2 FQNEAQ (reference sequence). CDR3 bases read: TGTGCCAGCAGCGCCGGGCAGGGGGCAGATACG. Protein: CASSAGQGADT. The whole CDR3 protein reads CASSAGQGADTQYF.

At least ten counts were recorded for this clone. The read ends 3 residues before the CDR3 terminus; that terminus is restored from the germline J gene. The rearrangement links TRBV19 to TRBJ2-7, with no clear D. CDR1 is LNHDA and CDR2 is SQIVND in the germline V gene (reference sequence). Trimming shortened V by 1 base and J by 2 bases, and 9 bases separated the two germline ends. The CDR3 loop spans 14 amino acids. CDR3 amino acids: CASSIALTPYEQYF. Incomplete CDR3 DNA: TGTGCCAGTAGTATAGCACTGACACCCTACGAG.